This T cell receptor (beta chain) was identified during a study of blood T cell repertoires in COVID-19 (dated by TCRdb to 2019 to 2021). Some background on the complete study: Collaborator samples came from the United States, Italy and Spain and covered acute and convalescent phases of COVID-19. The prospective study material was composed of cDNA or gDNA derived from T cells, B-cell-depleted T cells, or PBMCs. The dataset comprised deeply sampled blood TCRbeta repertoires from subjects exposed to, actively infected with, or recovered from COVID-19. The repertoires were released in a freely available public database meant as a resource for research on the immune response to SARS-CoV-2. The samples were drawn from the first 160 participants of the ongoing ImmuneRACE study and from 950 to 1,500 subjects provided by 6 global collaborators. The sample metadata nearly always contained a de-identified subject ID, COVID-19 status, age in years and sex. Where available, HLA class I and class II types were obtained from metadata supplied by the sample provider rather than from assay-based typing.

The germline V end is reduced by 3 bases and the J end by 6 bases; junction bases left unmatched: 5. Its CDR3 holds 16 amino acids, cysteine through phenylalanine. Only the CDR3 portion is preserved as DNA: 48 bases, with reading frame beginning at the first base. The CDR1 and CDR2 encoded by the germline V gene (reference sequence) are LGHDT and YNNKEL. The collaborating institutions used their own protocols to collect whole blood in K2EDTA tubes. For TCRbeta analysis, collaborators shipped samples in one of three forms: frozen whole blood, isolated PBMCs, or DNA extracted from either of those sample types. What the research found in general, with its limitations: The amount of clinical and demographic metadata varied by source and participant and was provided uncurated.

TCRbeta CDR3 regions were amplified from genomic DNA by means of the immunoSEQ Assay, a bias-controlled multiplex PCR. For the original study's pipeline: The number of nucleated cells in each sample was estimated by amplification of reference gene primers within the assay. Sequence reads were collapsed and filtered to measure the absolute abundance of every unique TCRbeta CDR3 rearrangement. For each sample, productive Simpson clonality was calculated as the square root of Simpson's diversity index across productive rearrangements. Not all clones reach the TCRdb copy of this immuneACCESS table, which keeps in-frame sequences only. Checked studies attribute under half of the gap to unresolved V genes and leave the rest unexplained. V, J and clone size are those of that table, while D and trimming were read from the DNA. The sample records 50,000 to 70,000 clones, approximately 80% of which are singletons. Clones ranked in the top ten supply approximately 5.6% of the sample.

As concerns this clone: This clone's antigen is unknown. It has no much larger one-base neighbor in the sample; base qualities were not kept.

This sequence uses TRBV3-1 (or the pseudogene TRBV3-2) and TRBJ1-6, with TRBD1 identical over 10 junction bases. The sequence was collected from a woman in her sixties with acute or convalescent COVID-19. Specimen: peripheral blood. The CDR3 protein: CASSQRQGASNSPLHF. In nucleotide form, the sequence is TGTGCCAGCAGCCAGCGACAGGGGGCTAGTAATTCACCCCTCCACTTT.